The 28 T cell receptor beta chains below were found in one sample sequenced in a study of T-cell reconstitution after alpha-beta-depleted transplantation in children. Unique molecular identifiers were incorporated when the TCRbeta library was constructed. MiXCR was run by TCRdb on the PCR reads, yielding one entry per CDR3 protein. Among more than 400,000 distinct CDR3 sequences listed, approximately 10% were seen once. The sequences come from PBMCs, mostly from graft donor cells, collected 180 days after TCRalphabeta/CD19-depleted stem cell transplant. These receptors originate from a female patient aged 2-9 years who had a stem cell transplant for aplastic anemia, so the T cells may come from the graft donor.

This clonotype was recorded many times. The chain recombines TRBV29-1 with TRBJ2-3; TRBD1 matches at 7 bases. Germline trimming cut 8 bases from V and 1 base from J; bases unmatched to any gene: 6. Germline CDR1 and CDR2: SQVTM and ANQGSEA. The CDR3 runs 13 residues. The CDR3 nucleotides read TGCAGCTCTACAGGGGACGGCACAGATACGCAGTATTTT. This translates into CSSTGDGTDTQYF.

The V and J genes are TRBV11-2 and TRBJ2-7, with 10 bases fitting TRBD1. Germline V gene sequence: CDR1 SGHAT, CDR2 FQNNGV. The CDR3 spans 19 residues. The trim removed 1 base at V and 1 base at J, leaving 13 bases unmatched. The CDR3 region has the DNA TGTGCCAGCAGCTTAGGGGGATCTTCAGGACAGGGGGTTTCCTACGAGCAGTACGTC. Translation gives CASSLGGSSGQGVSYEQYV.

The rearrangement links TRBV4-2 to TRBJ2-2; D uncertain. Germline V lookup: CDR1 LGHNA, CDR2 YNFKEQ. The CDR3 has 18 amino acids. V lost 11 bases and J 3 bases, leaving 28 bases between the germline ends. CDR3 DNA: TGTGCCGCCACCCTTCGGCCATACCGAGGCGCCGACACCGGGGAGCTGTTTTTT. Amino acid sequence: CAATLRPYRGADTGELFF.

The V call is TRBV7-2, the J call TRBJ2-3; the D is unclear. CDR1 SGHTA and CDR2 FQGNSA come from the germline V gene. The CDR3 spans 14 residues. V dropped 5 bases and J dropped 4 bases, with 13 bases sitting between them. The CDR3 is CASSPRTGADTQYF. CDR3 sequence (DNA): TGTGCCAGCAGCCCCCGAACTGGGGCAGATACGCAGTATTTT.

A few counts support this clonotype. The genes are TRBV7-2 and TRBJ2-3; TRBD2 matches at 10 bases. CDR1 SGHTA and CDR2 FQGNSA come from the germline V gene. V shed 5 bases and J 2 bases; nucleotides not matched to a gene: 10. The CDR3 runs 17 residues. This CDR3 is CASSHRTSGRNTDTQYF. CDR3 bases: TGTGCCAGCAGCCACAGGACTAGCGGTCGGAACACAGATACGCAGTATTTT.

In regard to this clonotype: With a much larger clone just one base away, this may be a read error. This chain uses TRBV29-1 with TRBJ2-1; 13 bases agree with TRBD2. Germline lookup yields CDR1 SQVTM and CDR2 ANQGSEA. The CDR3 contains 16 residues. CDR3 sequence reads: CGVVGGTSGKSNEQFF. The CDR3 nucleotides are TGCGGCGTGGTGGGCGGGACTAGCGGGAAGAGCAATGAGCAGTTCTTC.

Only a few counts were recorded for this clonotype. The CDR3 protein is CASSYHWWALQETQYF. CDR3 DNA: TGTGCCAGCAGTTACCATTGGTGGGCACTCCAAGAGACCCAGTACTTC. The V and J genes are TRBV6-2 or TRBV6-3 and TRBJ2-5; D unclear. Germline CDR1 reads MNHEY; CDR2 reads SVGEGT. The CDR3 loop spans 16 amino acids. Trimming shortened V by 2 bases and J by 1 base, and 14 bases separated the two germline ends.

This clonotype occurred a few times. The rearrangement joins TRBV20-1 to TRBJ2-2, with a tentative D call TRBD1 (5 bases). The germline V gene has CDR1 DFQATT and CDR2 SNEGSKA (reference sequence). V lost 1 base and J 2 bases, leaving 11 bases between the germline ends. The CDR3 covers 15 residues. This chain's CDR3 is CSARGQPTNTGELFF. The CDR3 bases are TGCAGTGCTAGAGGACAGCCGACTAACACCGGGGAGCTGTTTTTT.

The chain joins TRBV5-1 to TRBJ2-3; D is unclear. The CDR3 is 13 amino acids. Trimming took 1 base from V and 2 from J, leaving 5 bases between them. CDR1 is SGHRS, CDR2 YFSETQ, per germline. The CDR3, as DNA: TGCGCCAGCAGCTTGATCTACACAGATACGCAGTATTTT. Its protein product is CASSLIYTDTQYF.

This clonotype was seen repeatedly, ten times or more. V usage is TRBV20-1 and J usage is TRBJ1-1; the D gene is possibly TRBD1 (5 bases). CDR1 is DFQATT, CDR2 SNEGSKA, per germline (reference sequence). Trimming pared 6 bases from V and 3 bases from J, leaving 8 bases between. The CDR3 is made up of 11 amino acids. The CDR3 DNA follows: TGCAGTGCCCCCAGGGACACTGAAGCTTTCTTT. The encoded protein is CSAPRDTEAFF.

The rearrangement joins TRBV6-2 or TRBV6-3 to TRBJ2-5; 8 bases are a match to TRBD2. Germline CDR1 is MNHEY and CDR2 is SVGEGT. The CDR3 runs to 13 residues. Unmatched junction bases numbered 0, after V lost 2 bases and J lost 4 bases. CDR3 nucleotides: TGTGCCAGCAGTTACGCGGGAGGAGAGACCCAGTACTTC. This encodes CASSYAGGETQYF.

This clonotype has more than one count but fewer than ten. J is TRBJ2-7 and V is TRBV18, with unresolved D. Per germline, CDR1 KGHSH and CDR2 LQKENI. The V gene lost 1 base and the J gene lost 5 bases, with 9 bases spanning the gap. CDR3 length equals 13 residues. Here the CDR3 reads CASSPLGTDEQYV. CDR3 sequence (DNA): TGTGCCAGCTCACCACTAGGAACGGACGAGCAGTACGTC.

The rearrangement links TRBV29-1 to TRBJ2-7; 7 positions match TRBD1. V shed 4 bases, J shed 2 bases, and the junction held 5 bases outside the gene matches. This CDR3 has 13 amino acids. Looked up from germline, CDR1 is SQVTM and CDR2 is ANQGSEA. The CDR3 DNA is TGCAGCGTTGTTCTACAGGGGACCTACGAGCAGTACTTC. Translated, it gives CSVVLQGTYEQYF.

V is TRBV4-3 and J is TRBJ2-2; 9 bases agree with TRBD2. This CDR3 has 16 amino acids. CDR1 and CDR2 from the germline V gene are LGHNA and YSLEER. V was pared by 0 bases and J by 4 bases, with 3 bases of the junction left unmatched. The CDR3 DNA is TGCGCCAGCAGCCAAGACGGAGCGGGAGGCACCGGGGAGCTGTTTTTT. Translating gives CASSQDGAGGTGELFF.

This sequence joins TRBV7-9 and TRBJ1-4; TRBD1 is a possible D gene (5 bases). V dropped 1 base and J dropped 13 bases, with 10 bases sitting between them. CDR1 and CDR2 from the germline V gene are SEHNR and FQNEAQ (reference sequence). The CDR3 consists of 12 residues. CDR3 in amino acids: CASSLDYGGLFF. CDR3 nucleotide sequence: TGTGCCAGCAGCTTAGACTACGGGGGACTGTTTTTT.

In its sample, this clonotype was seen a few times. The chain uses TRBV10-3 and TRBJ1-1; 8 bases are shared with TRBD1. This CDR3 spans 16 amino acids. Germline trimming cut 6 bases from V and 0 bases from J; bases unmatched to any gene: 9. Germline-derived CDR1 and CDR2 are ENHRY and SYGVKD. CDR3 DNA: TGTGCCATCAGGCAGACAGGGGCTATTGTGAACACTGAAGCTTTCTTT. Protein product: CAIRQTGAIVNTEAFF.

The chain uses TRBV4-3 and TRBJ2-3; D is possibly TRBD1 or TRBD2 (5 bases each). Germline values: CDR1 LGHNA, CDR2 YSLEER. CDR3 size: 14 residues. V was trimmed by 0 bases and J by 8 bases, leaving 12 bases between them. In nucleotides, the CDR3 is TGCGCCAGCAGCCAAGATCGGGGCCGAGGTACGCAGTATTTT. Protein product: CASSQDRGRGTQYF.

The chain uses TRBV2 and TRBJ1-5, with D maybe TRBD1 (5 bases). V was shortened by 6 bases and J by 6 bases, with 15 bases between the two germline ends. From germline, CDR1 is SNHLY and CDR2 FYNNEI. The length of the CDR3 is 14 residues. DNA for the CDR3: TGTGCCAGCAGAGCCAGGGTTTTCGGTCAGCCCCAGCATTTT. This encodes CASRARVFGQPQHF. Complete variable domain (other parts from reference TRBV2 and TRBJ1-5): EPEVTQTPSHQVTQMGQEVILRCVPISNHLYFYWYRQILGQKVEFLVSFYNNEISEKSEIFDDQFSVERPDGSNFTLKIRSTKLEDSAMYFCASRARVFGQPQHFGDGTRLSIL.

Notes on this clonotype: The junction and the germline gene differ at one end; a read error may be behind it. The V call is TRBV3-1, the J call TRBJ2-7; D possibly uses TRBD1 or TRBD2 (5 bases each). Germline lookup yields CDR1 LGHDT and CDR2 YNNKEL (reference sequence). The CDR3 consists of 16 residues. CDR3 coding DNA: TGTGCCACCAGCCCGGGGCCAGGGACCGGGGCCTACGAGCAGTACTTC. Amino acid sequence: CATSPGPGTGAYEQYF.

This clonotype was seen at least ten times. The gene calls are TRBV5-1 and TRBJ1-1; 8 bases map to TRBD1. CDR1 and CDR2 from the germline V gene are SGHRS and YFSETQ. This CDR3 contains 17 residues. The V segment lost 0 bases and the J segment 0 bases; nucleotides outside the gene matches: 7. CDR3 DNA sequence: TGCGCCAGCAGCTTGGCTGGGGCAGGGGGCATGAACACTGAAGCTTTCTTT. Encoded protein: CASSLAGAGGMNTEAFF.

The chain employs TRBV11-2 and TRBJ2-1; TRBD2 agrees at 14 bases. CDR1 and CDR2 (germline): SGHAT, FQNNGV. After removal of 4 bases from V and 8 bases from J, the junction contained 16 bases not matched to a gene. The CDR3 extends over 19 amino acids. In DNA, the CDR3 is TGTGCCAGCAGCTCACGGACTAGCGGGGGGTTAGGGGGTTCCCATGAGCAGTTCTTC. Its protein product is CASSSRTSGGLGGSHEQFF.

In this sample, this clonotype turned up a few times. The CDR3 is CASSVGGRPLMEAFF. CDR3 DNA sequence: TGTGCCAGCAGTGTTGGGGGGCGCCCGCTTATGGAAGCTTTCTTT. The V gene is TRBV12-3 or TRBV12-4, the J gene TRBJ1-1; maybe TRBD1 (6 bases). CDR3 length: 15 residues. The V gene lost 5 bases and the J gene lost 8 bases, with 21 bases spanning the gap.

A few counts support this clonotype. The V call is TRBV20-1, the J call TRBJ2-1, with 9 bases identical to TRBD2. After removal of 5 bases from V and 8 bases from J, the junction contained 10 bases not matched to a gene. The length of the CDR3 is 14 residues. Germline CDR1 is DFQATT and CDR2 is SNEGSKA (reference sequence). CDR3 bases: TGCAGTGCTTCCTTAGCGGGAGTTCGGTATGAGCAGTTCTTC. This gives the protein CSASLAGVRYEQFF.

This clonotype was recorded at least ten times. This chain uses TRBV12-3 or TRBV12-4 with TRBJ1-5; no reliable D call. The CDR3 has 15 residues. Between the trimmed V and J ends, which lost 1 base and 9 bases, there was a span of 16 bases. CDR3 loop: CASSLGGYGPGPQHF. In DNA, the CDR3 is TGTGCCAGCAGTTTAGGGGGTTATGGCCCAGGGCCCCAGCATTTT.

The chain recombines TRBV18 with TRBJ2-7; a possible D gene is TRBD1 (5 bases). The CDR3 runs 15 residues. Germline CDR1 reads KGHSH; CDR2 reads LQKENI. Trimming cost V 6 bases and J 1 base, with 16 bases left between them. The DNA for the CDR3 is TGTGCCAGCTCCATAGTTGCCAGGGCGTCCTACGAGCAGTACTTC. It yields the protein CASSIVARASYEQYF.

The rearrangement links TRBV20-1 to TRBJ1-6; 8 bases align to TRBD1. This CDR3 is built from 16 residues. Germline values: CDR1 DFQATT, CDR2 SNEGSKA (reference sequence). V lost 1 base, J lost 6 bases, and 8 bases stayed unmatched. CDR3 nucleotides: TGCAGTGCTAGAGGGGGTGGCAGGGGGCCTAATTCACCCCTCCACTTT. Encoded protein: CSARGGGRGPNSPLHF.

This clonotype turned up a few times. CDR3 coding DNA: TGTGCCAGCAGCTTACGGGACAGGGGGTTTAATGAGCAGTTCTTC. Translated: CASSLRDRGFNEQFF. The chain combines TRBV5-5 with TRBJ2-1; 11 bases are shared with TRBD1. Germline CDR1 is SGHKS and CDR2 is YYEKEE (reference sequence). The CDR3 spans 15 residues. The V segment lost 2 bases and the J segment 7 bases; nucleotides outside the gene matches: 5.

This clonotype was counted at least ten times. The rearrangement uses TRBV29-1 and TRBJ2-7; a weak D match, TRBD1 (6 bases). This CDR3 contains 14 residues. V was shortened by 5 bases and J by 2 bases, with 16 bases between the two germline ends. The germline V gene encodes CDR1 SQVTM and CDR2 ANQGSEA. The chain's CDR3 is CSVRTTGKPYEQYF. CDR3 bases: TGCAGCGTTCGGACAACAGGGAAACCCTACGAGCAGTACTTC.